The clone carrying this T cell receptor (beta chain) was seen only a few times. The CDR3 consists of 15 residues. The J segment lost 5 bases and the V segment lost 4 bases, leaving 7 bases of the junction unmatched. Germline CDR1 and CDR2: SEHNR and FQNEAQ (reference sequence). The sample is drawn from a study of blood T cells in healthy people across ages. Then a second PCR, running roughly 7 to 11 cycles, was carried out with a sample-barcoded 5' primer and a J-beta primer mix. From the 5' RACE reads, TCRdb called clonotypes with MiXCR, one entry per CDR3 protein. The sample lists about 810,000 distinct CDR3 sequences, approximately 35% seen once, with roughly 13% in the top ten.

V and J are TRBV7-9 and TRBJ1-5; 8 bases line up with TRBD1. Sample: blood. The TCR originated in a man aged 18 to 30 in good health. Here the CDR3 DNA reads TGTGCCAGCAGCTGGGGCCAGGGGGCCTATCAGCCCCAGCATTTT. This codes for CASSWGQGAYQPQHF.